The 32 T cell receptor beta chains below all came from one sample that was sequenced in a study of early T cells in non-severe SARS-CoV-2 infection (dated by TCRdb to 2020 to 2022). Libraries came from 5' RACE. Reads for this sample came from a NextSeq 500. Using fastp at Q25 and MiXCR, TCRdb reprocessed the public reads and kept productive beta chains. Every entry covers one CDR3 protein and lists the most common genes and DNA from its rows. The sample table shows just over 70,000 distinct CDR3 sequences, and around 13% are seen once. The top ten hold 1.3% of the sample. Sequenced material: whole blood. The receptors originated from an adult who was a healthcare worker with PCR-confirmed SARS-CoV-2 infection or an uninfected control (not recorded which).

In its sample, this clonotype was seen many times. This rearrangement joins TRBV6-2 or TRBV6-3 to TRBJ1-1; D gene ambiguous. Per germline, CDR1 MNHEY and CDR2 SVGEGT. V lost 0 bases and J 10 bases, leaving 12 bases between the germline ends. The CDR3 spans 13 residues. DNA of the CDR3: TGTGCCAGCAGTTACTCGAAGGCGGCAGCAGCTTTCTTT. This gives the protein CASSYSKAAAAFF.

This clonotype was found many times. This chain uses TRBV6-6 with TRBJ1-2, with a weak D call TRBD1 (5 bases). This CDR3 contains 15 residues. Germline CDR1 and CDR2: MNHNY and SVGAGI (reference sequence). Trimming removed 6 bases at V and 4 bases at J, with 18 bases between. CDR3 DNA sequence: TGTGCCAGCAGGGAGGGGAGTCCTCGTATCTATGGCTACACCTTC. Translated, it gives CASREGSPRIYGYTF.

Many counts were recorded for this clonotype. V is TRBV6-2 or TRBV6-3 and J is TRBJ2-1, with D hard to call. CDR3 length: 13 residues. Trimming took 5 bases from V and 8 from J, leaving 13 bases between them. Germline-derived CDR1 and CDR2 are MNHEY and SVGEGT. CDR3 in DNA: TGTGCCAGCAGTGACGACGGCGGTGATGAGCAGTTCTTC. Translating it yields CASSDDGGDEQFF.

Many counts were recorded for this clonotype. CDR3 bases: TGTGCCAGCAGTTACAGGGGGCGCGACACCGGGGAGCTGTTTTTT. It translates to CASSYRGRDTGELFF. The chain couples TRBV6-5 to TRBJ2-2; 7 bases map to TRBD1. The V gene end was trimmed by 2 bases and the J gene end by 3 bases; junction bases not matched to a gene: 3. The germline V gene encodes CDR1 MNHEY and CDR2 SVGAGI. CDR3 length: 15 residues.

At least ten counts were recorded for this clonotype. The chain joins TRBV6-2 or TRBV6-3 to TRBJ2-7; D call uncertain. The germline V gene encodes CDR1 MNHEY and CDR2 SVGEGT. V was pared by 2 bases and J by 0 bases, with 5 bases between. The length of the CDR3 is 13 residues. The chain's CDR3 is CASSYRPSYEQYF. Written as DNA, the CDR3 is TGTGCCAGCAGTTACCGACCCTCCTACGAGCAGTACTTC.

The table lists this clonotype with many counts. This chain joins TRBV29-1 and TRBJ2-7, with D unclear. V lost 7 bases and J 4 bases, leaving 8 bases between the germline ends. The length of the CDR3 is 10 residues. Germline V gene lookup returns CDR1 SQVTM and CDR2 ANQGSEA. The CDR3: CSALGYEQYF. In nucleotides, the CDR3 is TGCAGCGCTCTTGGGTACGAGCAGTACTTC.

In its sample, this clonotype was seen many times. The rearrangement links TRBV10-2 to TRBJ1-1; the D gene is possibly TRBD1 (6 bases). Germline CDR1 WSHSY, CDR2 SAAADI. Trimming left V 7 bases short and J 6 bases short, with 15 bases between. The CDR3 is 13 amino acids. CDR3 DNA sequence: TGCGCCAGCACGGCAGGGGCCCTTGCTGAAGCTTTCTTT. This encodes CASTAGALAEAFF.

This clonotype was counted at least ten times. V usage is TRBV29-1 and J usage is TRBJ2-3; the match to TRBD1 covers 7 bases. The CDR3 totals 14 residues. Germline trimming cut 6 bases from V and 2 bases from J; bases unmatched to any gene: 8. Germline assignment: CDR1 SQVTM and CDR2 ANQGSEA. CDR3 DNA sequence: TGCAGCGTGGCAGACAGGGTAGACACAGATACGCAGTATTTT. This translates into CSVADRVDTDTQYF.

Details on this clonotype: Just one base apart from a much larger clone, this may be a read error. CDR3 region: CASRYSFSLPGQFF. The CDR3, as DNA: TGTGCCAGCAGATACTCGTTCTCCCTCCCTGGGCAGTTCTTC. This chain uses TRBV6-5 with TRBJ2-1, with D unresolved. Per the germline V gene, CDR1 is MNHEY and CDR2 is SVGAGI. The CDR3 length is 14 residues.

This clonotype was counted ten times or more. This chain joins TRBV20-1 and TRBJ1-1, with 9 nucleotides matching TRBD1. There are 14 residues in the CDR3. Germline assignment: CDR1 DFQATT and CDR2 SNEGSKA (reference sequence). V lost 5 bases, J lost 7 bases, and 11 bases stayed unmatched. CDR3 sequence: CSAPGTGSPLEAFF. The DNA of the CDR3 is TGCAGTGCTCCCGGGACAGGGTCTCCCCTTGAAGCTTTCTTT.

This clonotype was counted ten times or more. J is TRBJ2-5 and V is TRBV20-1; tentative D call: TRBD1 (6 bases). Trimming took off 6 bases at V and 2 bases at J, with 13 bases between the two ends. This CDR3 is built from 13 residues. CDR1 and CDR2 from the germline V gene are DFQATT and SNEGSKA (reference sequence). The CDR3 sequence: CSAPGADQETQYF. CDR3 in DNA: TGCAGTGCCCCAGGGGCAGATCAAGAGACCCAGTACTTC.

There are a few counts of this clonotype. This chain joins TRBV5-6 and TRBJ2-5; 7 nucleotides line up with TRBD2. Germline assignment: CDR1 SGHDT and CDR2 YYEEEE. This CDR3 region has 13 residues. Trimming cost V 1 base and J 5 bases; bases outside gene matches: 2. CDR3 residues: CASSLSGAETQYF. The CDR3, as DNA: TGTGCCAGCAGCTTGAGCGGGGCGGAGACCCAGTACTTC.

This clonotype was recorded at least ten times. The chain uses TRBV7-9 and TRBJ2-3; D may match TRBD1 or TRBD2 (5 bases each). The CDR3 is 16 residues long. The germline V gene encodes CDR1 SEHNR and CDR2 FQNEAQ (reference sequence). V lost 3 bases to trimming and J lost 4 bases, with 17 bases between them. CDR3 region: CASSFRGALLADTQYF. CDR3 nucleotides: TGTGCCAGCAGCTTCCGAGGGGCCCTGTTAGCAGATACGCAGTATTTT.

This clonotype was recorded at least ten times. V is TRBV29-1 and J is TRBJ2-4, with a weak D call TRBD1 (5 bases). The CDR3 length is 13 residues. Trimming removed 2 bases at V and 6 bases at J, with 11 bases between. Germline V lookup: CDR1 SQVTM, CDR2 ANQGSEA. The CDR3 DNA reads TGCAGCGTTGAATCTCAAAGGGGAAACATTCAGTACTTC. This gives the protein CSVESQRGNIQYF. Variable domain in full (rest from reference TRBV29-1 and TRBJ2-4): SAVISQKPSRDICQRGTSLTIQCQVDSQVTMMFWYRQQPGQSLTLIATANQGSEATYESGFVIDKFPISRPNLTFSTLTVSNMSPEDSSIYLCSVESQRGNIQYFGAGTRLSVL.

This clonotype was seen ten or more times. This chain joins TRBV28 and TRBJ1-2; D is unclear. This CDR3 has 13 residues. V was pared by 3 bases and J by 0 bases, with 5 bases between. Germline-derived CDR1 and CDR2 are MDHEN and SYDVKM. CDR3 loop: CASSLGPNYGYTF. The CDR3 DNA reads as TGTGCCAGCAGTTTGGGCCCTAACTATGGCTACACCTTC.

The table lists this clonotype with many counts. The chain employs TRBV12-3 or TRBV12-4 and TRBJ1-1; D gene ambiguous. With 6 bases removed from V and 1 base from J, the gap between germline ends came to 9 bases. The CDR3 loop spans 13 amino acids. In DNA, the CDR3 is TGTGCCAGCAGCCCGACGACGAACACTGAAGCTTTCTTT. It is translated as CASSPTTNTEAFF.

This clonotype was observed many times. The chain uses TRBV15 and TRBJ1-2; TRBD1 might be the D (6 bases). The germline CDR1 and CDR2 sequences are LNHNV and YYDKDF (reference sequence). Trimming shortened V by 2 bases and J by 9 bases, and 10 bases separated the two germline ends. The length of the CDR3 is 12 residues. For the CDR3, the DNA is TGTGCCACCAGCAGACCTGGACAGCGCTACACCTTC. It specifies CATSRPGQRYTF.

There are many counts of this clonotype. The chain couples TRBV28 to TRBJ2-7; 9 bases fit TRBD2. Unmatched junction bases numbered 11, after V lost 8 bases and J lost 3 bases. The CDR3 contains 15 residues. The V gene's germline CDR1 is MDHEN and CDR2 SYDVKM. The CDR3, as DNA: TGTGCCAGCGGGATAGCGGGAGCGGGAATCTACGAGCAGTACTTC. Translated: CASGIAGAGIYEQYF.

This clonotype was recorded many times. The rearrangement joins TRBV4-1 to TRBJ2-1; D remains ambiguous. The CDR3 is made up of 19 amino acids. CDR1 is MGHRA and CDR2 is YSYEKL in the germline V gene. Trimming removed 0 bases at V and 4 bases at J, with 22 bases between. CDR3 residues: CASSQDRSLVTRAYNEQFF. In nucleotides, the CDR3 is TGCGCCAGCAGCCAAGACCGATCGTTGGTCACACGGGCTTACAATGAGCAGTTCTTC.

This chain uses TRBV29-1 with TRBJ2-1; 8 bases fit TRBD2. Germline lookup yields CDR1 SQVTM and CDR2 ANQGSEA. After removal of 7 bases from V and 7 bases from J, the junction contained 6 bases not matched to a gene. The CDR3 sequence is 12 residues long. CDR3 sequence: CSARAGANEQFF. The CDR3 DNA is TGCAGCGCAAGAGCGGGAGCAAATGAGCAGTTCTTC.

This clonotype has at least ten counts. The V call is TRBV12-3 or TRBV12-4, the J call TRBJ2-3, with TRBD2 identical over 12 bases. J lost 9 bases, V lost 2 bases, and 6 bases had no gene match. This CDR3 is 15 amino acids long. The CDR3 loop is CASSLLAGGSITQYF. As DNA, the CDR3 is TGTGCCAGCAGTTTACTAGCGGGGGGGAGCATCACGCAGTATTTT.

This clonotype was seen ten or more times. The genes are TRBV11-2 and TRBJ2-1; weak D call: TRBD2 (7 bases). The V and J ends lost 0 bases and 0 bases respectively, with 9 bases between them. Germline CDR1 is SGHAT and CDR2 is FQNNGV. CDR3 length: 16 amino acids. For the CDR3, the DNA is TGTGCCAGCAGCTTAGACCGGGGGGCCTCCTACAATGAGCAGTTCTTC. This gives the protein CASSLDRGASYNEQFF.

Ten or more counts support this clonotype. The chain is built from TRBV27 and TRBJ1-1; a possible D gene is TRBD1 (5 bases). Looked up from germline, CDR1 is MNHEY and CDR2 is SMNVEV (reference sequence). CDR3 length: 16 amino acids. V was cut by 2 bases and J by 7 bases, with 20 bases left in between. This chain's CDR3 is CASSLKPGTLVGEAFF. CDR3 in DNA: TGTGCCAGCAGTTTAAAACCAGGGACGTTAGTTGGTGAAGCTTTCTTT.

This clonotype was counted ten times or more. The V gene is TRBV18, the J gene TRBJ1-5; tentatively, D is TRBD1 (5 bases). Germline CDR1 KGHSH, CDR2 LQKENI. This CDR3 spans 13 amino acids. The V gene lost 6 bases and the J gene lost 5 bases, with 11 bases spanning the gap. The CDR3 nucleotides are TGTGCCAGCTCTACGTGGGGGGATCAGCCCCAGCATTTT. Translation gives CASSTWGDQPQHF.

This clonotype was detected many times. The gene calls are TRBV4-1 and TRBJ2-3; unclear D gene. The CDR3 is made up of 13 amino acids. Germline assignment: CDR1 MGHRA and CDR2 YSYEKL. Trimming removed 4 bases at V and 0 bases at J, with 5 bases between. CDR3 sequence: CASSLSSTDTQYF. For the CDR3, the DNA is TGCGCCAGCAGCCTCTCTAGCACAGATACGCAGTATTTT.

The rearrangement uses TRBV6-5 and TRBJ2-5; 10 bases are shared with TRBD2. V trimming: 2 bases; J trimming: 2 bases; junction bases outside the gene matches: 5. Per germline, CDR1 MNHEY and CDR2 SVGAGI. This CDR3 has 16 amino acids. CDR3 in amino acids: CASSYALAGSQETQYF. The CDR3 coding sequence is TGTGCCAGCAGTTACGCACTAGCGGGGAGTCAAGAGACCCAGTACTTC.

This clonotype came up many times. V and J are TRBV30 and TRBJ1-2, with a weak D call TRBD1 (6 bases). Germline V lookup: CDR1 GTSNPN, CDR2 SVGIG (reference sequence). The CDR3 totals 17 residues. V was shortened by 5 bases and J by 4 bases, with 26 bases between the two germline ends. The CDR3, as DNA: TGTGCCTGGCTGGACTGGGGGCGGTTGGACAGTCCCTATGGCTACACCTTC. It yields the protein CAWLDWGRLDSPYGYTF.

This clonotype has ten or more counts. V usage is TRBV20-1 and J usage is TRBJ2-1, with D possibly matching TRBD2 (6 bases). Per the germline V gene, CDR1 is DFQATT and CDR2 is SNEGSKA (reference sequence). Trimming took off 5 bases at V and 7 bases at J, with 12 bases between the two ends. The CDR3 covers 12 residues. For the CDR3, the DNA is TGCAGTGCTGGAGGACTATCAAATGAGCAGTTCTTC. Encoded protein: CSAGGLSNEQFF.

This sequence joins TRBV29-1 and TRBJ1-1, with D hard to call. The germline V gene has CDR1 SQVTM and CDR2 ANQGSEA. Deletions cut 4 bases from V and 3 bases from J, with 15 bases between. The CDR3 is 14 amino acids. DNA of the CDR3: TGCAGCGTTGCCCAACTGCTGGGGTACACTGAAGCTTTCTTT. This gives the protein CSVAQLLGYTEAFF.

In its sample, this clonotype was seen many times. The chain uses TRBV5-1 and TRBJ2-1, with 14 bases fitting TRBD2. With V trimmed by 4 bases and J by 5 bases, 8 bases remained unmatched. Germline CDR1 and CDR2: SGHRS and YFSETQ. This CDR3 comprises 17 residues. In nucleotides, the CDR3 is TGCGCCAGCAGCCGTACGGGACTAGCGGGGGTAAACAATGAGCAGTTCTTC. This encodes CASSRTGLAGVNNEQFF.

At least ten counts were recorded for this clonotype. This chain links TRBV7-9 with TRBJ2-2; D is undetermined. The CDR3 length is 15 residues. V was clipped by 5 bases and J by 5 bases, with 15 bases between them. In germline, CDR1 is SEHNR, CDR2 FQNEAQ (reference sequence). CDR3 protein: CASSAEEKRTGELFF. CDR3 nucleotide sequence: TGTGCCAGCAGCGCGGAAGAAAAAAGAACCGGGGAGCTGTTTTTT.

This clonotype was counted many times. This chain connects TRBV20-1 to TRBJ1-1; TRBD1 might be the D (5 bases). Looked up from germline, CDR1 is DFQATT and CDR2 is SNEGSKA (reference sequence). The CDR3 covers 12 residues. V shed 7 bases and J shed 4 bases, with 13 bases lying between them. CDR3 sequence: CSGQGTGTEAFF. Written as DNA, the CDR3 is TGCAGTGGTCAAGGGACGGGCACTGAAGCTTTCTTT.